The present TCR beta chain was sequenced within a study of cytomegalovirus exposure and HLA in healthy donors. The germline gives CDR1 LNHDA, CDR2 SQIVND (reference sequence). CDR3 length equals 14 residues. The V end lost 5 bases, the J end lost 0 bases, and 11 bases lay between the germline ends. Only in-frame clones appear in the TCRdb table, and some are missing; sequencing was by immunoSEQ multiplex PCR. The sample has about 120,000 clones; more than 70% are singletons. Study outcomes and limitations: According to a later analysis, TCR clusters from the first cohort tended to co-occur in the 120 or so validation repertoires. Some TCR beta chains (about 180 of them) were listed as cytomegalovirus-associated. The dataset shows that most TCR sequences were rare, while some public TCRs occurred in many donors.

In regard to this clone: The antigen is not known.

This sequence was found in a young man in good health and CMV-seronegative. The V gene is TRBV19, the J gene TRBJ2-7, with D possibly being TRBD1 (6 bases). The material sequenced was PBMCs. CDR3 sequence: CASSPGATSYEQYF. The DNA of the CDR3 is TGTGCCAGTAGTCCAGGGGCCACCTCCTACGAGCAGTACTTC.